This entry lists 25 T cell receptor beta chains sequenced from one sample in a study of PD-L1 blockade in urothelial cancer. Generated by immunoSEQ multiplex PCR, the TCRdb table keeps only in-frame clones and is missing some. The data show 35,000 to 45,000 clones, about 88% seen once. The time point is: peripheral blood 6 weeks after treatment start. Sequencing was performed on PBMCs, taken around atezolizumab (anti-PD-L1) treatment. The receptors derive from a man in his 70s with urothelial cancer.

This clone was seen just once. The chain recombines TRBV25-1 with TRBJ2-3; 7 bases fit TRBD1. The V gene end was trimmed by 4 bases and the J gene end by 0 bases; junction bases not matched to a gene: 7. Germline CDR1 MGHDK, CDR2 SYGVNS. This CDR3 has 16 amino acids. The CDR3 DNA follows: TGTGCCAGCAGTGGGTGGACAGGAGAGAGCACAGATACGCAGTATTTT. It is translated as CASSGWTGESTDTQYF.

V gene TRBV5-6 combines with J gene TRBJ2-7, with 14 nucleotides matching TRBD2. Per germline, CDR1 SGHDT and CDR2 YYEEEE. This CDR3 has 15 amino acids. With 2 bases clipped from V and 6 bases from J, the junction kept 4 bases outside the gene matches. The CDR3 sequence: CASSFAGLAGVEQYF. The CDR3 DNA sequence: TGTGCCAGCAGCTTCGCGGGACTAGCGGGAGTCGAGCAGTACTTC.

The V call is TRBV4-1, the J call TRBJ1-1; D remains unclear. CDR1 MGHRA and CDR2 YSYEKL come from the germline V gene. Trimming removed 3 bases from V and 3 bases from J, with 20 bases in between. The CDR3 length is 17 residues. CDR3 nucleotide sequence: TGCGCCAGCAGCCATGGCAGAGAAGGCTACAGTCACACTGAAGCTTTCTTT. Its translation: CASSHGREGYSHTEAFF.

V and J are TRBV5-1 and TRBJ2-5; 8 positions match TRBD1. CDR1 and CDR2 from the germline V gene are SGHRS and YFSETQ. The trim removed 4 bases at V and 4 bases at J, leaving 9 bases unmatched. The CDR3 contains 15 residues. DNA of the CDR3: TGCGCCAGCAGCCCGACAGGGGAGCGTGCAGAGACCCAGTACTTC. This codes for CASSPTGERAETQYF.

This clone has just one count. The rearrangement joins TRBV2 to TRBJ2-5, with D perhaps TRBD2 (5 bases). The germline V gene has CDR1 SNHLY and CDR2 FYNNEI. This CDR3 is 15 amino acids long. With 6 bases removed from V and 1 base from J, the gap between germline ends came to 15 bases. This CDR3 reads CASRPRRVAQETQYF. As DNA, the CDR3 is TGTGCCAGCAGGCCCCGGCGGGTGGCCCAAGAGACCCAGTACTTC.

This chain's CDR3 is CASSTLGQYQETQYF. The DNA for the CDR3 is TGTGCCAGCAGCACCCTAGGACAGTACCAAGAGACCCAGTACTTC. The gene calls are TRBV7-9 and TRBJ2-5; weak D call: TRBD1 (6 bases). The V gene's germline CDR1 is SEHNR and CDR2 FQNEAQ (reference sequence). This CDR3 is 15 amino acids long. Trimming removed 5 bases from V and 0 bases from J, with 13 bases in between.

The rearrangement uses TRBV9 and TRBJ2-2; 7 nucleotides align to TRBD2. The CDR3 is made up of 15 amino acids. The germline CDR1 and CDR2 sequences are SGDLS and YYNGEE. Trimming at V came to 7 bases and at J to 1 base, leaving 7 bases not matched to a gene. The CDR3 here is CASSRLAENTGELFF. Here the CDR3 DNA reads TGTGCCAGCTCGCGCCTAGCGGAGAACACCGGGGAGCTGTTTTTT.

The chain combines TRBV9 with TRBJ1-1; TRBD1 matches 7 bases. In germline, CDR1 is SGDLS, CDR2 YYNGEE. The trim removed 0 bases at V and 4 bases at J, leaving 6 bases unmatched. The CDR3 spans 15 residues. CDR3 loop: CASSVGSPGGTEAFF. The CDR3 DNA follows: TGTGCCAGCAGCGTAGGTAGCCCAGGGGGCACTGAAGCTTTCTTT.

The chain has TRBV5-1 and TRBJ1-3; TRBD1 is a possible D gene (5 bases). The CDR3 consists of 13 residues. Germline CDR1 and CDR2: SGHRS and YFSETQ. V was shortened by 2 bases and J by 6 bases, with 9 bases between the two germline ends. The CDR3 bases are TGCGCCAGCAGCTTATGGGGCGAAAACACCATATATTTT. This sequence encodes CASSLWGENTIYF.

This rearrangement joins TRBV28 to TRBJ2-1; 7 nucleotides agree with TRBD1. Per the germline V gene, CDR1 is MDHEN and CDR2 is SYDVKM. CDR3 length: 17 residues. V was pared by 5 bases and J by 0 bases, with 10 bases of the junction left unmatched. CDR3 nucleotide sequence: TGTGCCAGCAGTCCCCCTACAGGGGTTAGCTCCTACAATGAGCAGTTCTTC. Its translation is CASSPPTGVSSYNEQFF.

This chain connects TRBV5-1 to TRBJ2-1, with TRBD1 identical over 10 bases. The CDR3 runs to 14 residues. The trim removed 2 bases at V and 8 bases at J, leaving 4 bases unmatched. Germline V gene lookup returns CDR1 SGHRS and CDR2 YFSETQ. CDR3 loop: CASSFGTGDDEQFF. In nucleotides, the CDR3 is TGCGCCAGCAGCTTCGGGACAGGGGACGATGAGCAGTTCTTC.

The DNA of the CDR3 is TGTGCCAGCAGCTTAGCCGCCAGGGGCTACGAGCAGTACTTC. Translated: CASSLAARGYEQYF. V and J are TRBV11-2 and TRBJ2-7; TRBD1 might be the D (6 bases). V was shortened by 1 base and J by 3 bases, with 10 bases between the two germline ends. This CDR3 spans 14 amino acids. Per the germline V gene, CDR1 is SGHAT and CDR2 is FQNNGV.

The genes are TRBV5-6 and TRBJ1-1, with 9 bases aligning to TRBD1. Germline V gene sequence: CDR1 SGHDT, CDR2 YYEEEE. Trimming at V came to 3 bases and at J to 6 bases, leaving 12 bases not matched to a gene. The CDR3 is 16 residues long. The CDR3 reads CASSSTGTGSWPEAFF. CDR3 sequence (DNA): TGTGCCAGCAGCTCTACCGGGACAGGGTCGTGGCCTGAAGCTTTCTTT.

This clone was found once. The J gene is TRBJ2-1, the V gene TRBV19; 13 nucleotides agree with TRBD2. With 5 bases clipped from V and 4 bases from J, the junction kept 8 bases outside the gene matches. The germline gives CDR1 LNHDA, CDR2 SQIVND (reference sequence). This CDR3 comprises 17 residues. The CDR3 sequence is CASSFGTSGVGYNEQFF. CDR3 nucleotide sequence: TGTGCCAGTAGTTTCGGGACTAGCGGGGTTGGGTACAATGAGCAGTTCTTC.

V usage is TRBV18 and J usage is TRBJ1-1, with D maybe TRBD1 (5 bases). V gave up 3 bases and J gave up 6 bases, with 14 bases separating them. Germline V gene data show CDR1 as KGHSH and CDR2 as LQKENI. This CDR3 region has 14 residues. In DNA, the CDR3 is TGTGCCAGCTCACCGGCCAGGGATCGGGCTGAAGCTTTCTTT. It is translated as CASSPARDRAEAFF.

This clone was detected once. The chain carries TRBV2 and TRBJ2-7; 9 bases agree with TRBD2. CDR3 length: 15 amino acids. After removal of 8 bases from V and 4 bases from J, the junction contained 12 bases not matched to a gene. The V gene's germline CDR1 is SNHLY and CDR2 FYNNEI. Here the CDR3 reads CASEAGLAIRYEQYF. DNA for the CDR3: TGTGCCAGCGAGGCGGGACTAGCCATAAGGTACGAGCAGTACTTC.

J is TRBJ2-2 and V is TRBV9, with D perhaps TRBD2 (5 bases). V lost 4 bases and J lost 2, with 18 bases in between. The CDR3 is 17 amino acids. Germline V gene data show CDR1 as SGDLS and CDR2 as YYNGEE. CDR3 residues: CASSLGRGGPNTGELFF. The CDR3 DNA reads as TGTGCCAGCAGCCTCGGACGAGGAGGCCCTAACACCGGGGAGCTGTTTTTT.

The chain has TRBV2 and TRBJ1-4, with 8 bases lining up with TRBD1. This CDR3 contains 15 residues. Germline CDR1 reads SNHLY; CDR2 reads FYNNEI. The V gene end was trimmed by 7 bases and the J gene end by 4 bases; junction bases not matched to a gene: 8. This CDR3 is CASTQGARSNEKLFF. Written as DNA, the CDR3 is TGTGCCAGCACCCAGGGGGCGCGAAGTAATGAAAAACTGTTTTTT.

The V call is TRBV4-1, the J call TRBJ2-7; 9 nucleotides match TRBD1. Germline lookup yields CDR1 MGHRA and CDR2 YSYEKL. The CDR3 is 19 amino acids. Trimming removed 1 base from V and 1 base from J; junction bases left unmatched: 14. The CDR3 DNA sequence: TGCGCCAGCAGCCAAGGAATGGCGGGGACAGGGCCACGATCCTACGAGCAGTACTTC. Its translation: CASSQGMAGTGPRSYEQYF.

This clone is classed as medium-sized. The gene calls are TRBV9 and TRBJ1-4, with D possibly TRBD1 on 5 matching bases. The germline V gene encodes CDR1 SGDLS and CDR2 YYNGEE. V lost 0 bases, J lost 4 bases, and 25 bases lay in between. The CDR3 is made up of 20 amino acids. CDR3 nucleotides: TGTGCCAGCAGCGTAGGACCAGGGTCTATCCCAGGGAACTATAATGAAAAACTGTTTTTT. Its protein product is CASSVGPGSIPGNYNEKLFF.

V usage is TRBV11-2 and J usage is TRBJ2-7, with a possible D match to TRBD2 (7 bases). V dropped 4 bases and J dropped 3 bases, with 16 bases sitting between them. Germline values: CDR1 SGHAT, CDR2 FQNNGV. The CDR3 runs to 15 residues. The CDR3 reads CASSSLRGRGYEQYF. The CDR3 bases are TGTGCCAGCAGCTCATTGAGGGGGAGGGGCTACGAGCAGTACTTC. Full variable domain (rest looked up from reference TRBV11-2 and TRBJ2-7): EAGVAQSPRYKIIEKRQSVAFWCNPISGHATLYWYQQILGQGPKLLIQFQNNGVVDDSQLPKDRFSAERLKGVDSTLKIQPAKLEDSAVYLCASSSLRGRGYEQYFGPGTRLTVT.

The chain joins TRBV2 to TRBJ2-7, with D perhaps matching TRBD2 (6 bases). CDR1 and CDR2 from the germline V gene are SNHLY and FYNNEI. The CDR3 extends over 13 amino acids. V lost 7 bases and J lost 4, with 14 bases in between. CDR3 sequence reads: CASKSGVGYEQYF. CDR3 coding DNA: TGTGCCAGCAAGTCGGGAGTCGGGTACGAGCAGTACTTC.

The genes are TRBV2 and TRBJ2-7; TRBD1 aligns across 9 bases. V dropped 5 bases and J dropped 3; count of bases not matched to a gene: 5. The germline gives CDR1 SNHLY, CDR2 FYNNEI. The CDR3 loop spans 14 amino acids. DNA of the CDR3: TGTGCCAGCAGTCCCGGGACAGGGTACTACGAGCAGTACTTC. Its translation: CASSPGTGYYEQYF. The full variable domain, rest sourced from reference TRBV2 and TRBJ2-7, is EPEVTQTPSHQVTQMGQEVILRCVPISNHLYFYWYRQILGQKVEFLVSFYNNEISEKSEIFDDQFSVERPDGSNFTLKIRSTKLEDSAMYFCASSPGTGYYEQYFGPGTRLTVT.

The J gene is TRBJ1-1, the V gene TRBV27; D possibly corresponds to TRBD1 (5 bases). V lost 2 bases and J 3 bases, leaving 16 bases between the germline ends. The CDR3 runs to 16 residues. The germline V gene encodes CDR1 MNHEY and CDR2 SMNVEV (reference sequence). The CDR3 is CASSLGQGRRDTEAFF. For the CDR3, the DNA is TGTGCCAGCAGTTTAGGTCAGGGCAGGAGGGACACTGAAGCTTTCTTT.

This chain joins TRBV14 and TRBJ1-5; tentative D call: TRBD1 (6 bases). The germline V and J ends were trimmed by 0 bases and 3 bases, with 36 bases remaining between them. The CDR3 is made up of 24 amino acids. The germline gives CDR1 SGHDN, CDR2 FVKESK. CDR3 region: CASSQDENFLCGGGGPRDNQPQHF. DNA for the CDR3: TGTGCCAGCAGCCAAGATGAGAACTTCTTGTGTGGAGGGGGGGGGCCGAGGGACAATCAGCCCCAGCATTTT. The full variable domain, in which reference TRBV14 and TRBJ1-5 provide the parts outside the CDR3, is EAGVTQFPSHSVIEKGQTVTLRCDPISGHDNLYWYRRVMGKEIKFLLHFVKESKQDESGMPNNRFLAERTGGTYSTLKVQPAELEDSGVYFCASSQDENFLCGGGGPRDNQPQHFGDGTRLSIL.